Detailed here is one T cell receptor (beta chain). Its binding antigen is unknown. This record belongs to a study of cytomegalovirus exposure and HLA in healthy donors (dated 2017 in TCRdb). Study-wide context: According to an earlier analysis of several hundred of the donors, roughly 180 million T cells yielded 90 million to 140 million unique TCR beta sequences and approximately 280 Gb of sequence data. Roughly 300 gigabases of sequencing data and approximately 85 million unique TCR sequences were included in an early release covering 550 to 650 HLA-typed donors. Of the approximately 400 genotyped donors, less than 90% were placed in the genetic ancestry cluster associated with self-reported Caucasian donors. The study was designed to test whether signatures of past pathogen exposure could be identified by cataloging public T cell receptors. Using immunosequencing, the study profiled T cell repertoires from roughly 650 subjects and related those repertoires to cytomegalovirus serostatus. A separate validation cohort of over 95 different subjects was used in addition to the approximately 700-subject first cohort. To predict cytomegalovirus infection status, the study combined high-throughput TCR immunosequencing, statistical association of individual TCRs with disease status, and machine learning. To study patterns of TCR occurrence, a later analysis re-analyzed previously published TCR beta repertoires from around 700 donors and added high-resolution HLA genotyping. Rather than using new phenotypic data, the later analysis identified candidate immune exposures from TCR beta sequences and from how often those sequences occurred across donors. An earlier analysis of roughly 580 of the donors used high-throughput TCR beta sequencing to judge whether each TCR beta V gene segment behaved as functional or pseudogenic. Donor age, sex, ethnicity and CMV serostatus were collected together with the repertoire data. Genome-wide SNP genotypes for about three fifths of the roughly 670 donors were used in a later genetic analysis, which treated that subset as a discovery cohort. Every discovery cohort repertoire had been produced on one sequencing platform. Both class I and class II loci were covered by HLA typing, at four-digit resolution. The number of donors typed differed by locus, with about 629-630 for A, B, C, DRB1 and DQB1, about 500 for DQA1, under 610 for DPA1, and 450 to 480 for DPB1. Four to six DR-DQ haplotypes were handled as single units for association and clustering, since linkage in the cohort was strong. Among a few hundred genotyped donors of the cohort, an average of approximately 240,000 unique TCR beta nucleotide sequences were sequenced per donor, roughly a sixth of them non-productive. Paper-wide results and their limitations: Most TCR sequences were seen in very few donors, while some public TCRs were found in many individuals. For the cohort, immune exposure information was limited to CMV serostatus. A later analysis found that HLA-associated TCR beta chains were more clonally expanded and had lower generation probabilities than equally common non-associated chains. In a later analysis, most CMV-associated TCR beta chains were found to appear HLA-restricted, with HLA associations seemingly driven largely by CMV exposure. In a later genetic analysis, fewer N-insertions in productive TCRs were reported among donors in an Asian-associated ancestry cluster than the approximately 630-donor mean. Because counts were too low, about 15 rarely observed V segments, including chromosome 9 orphons, were left out of the earlier analysis of roughly 600 of the donors. Some IMGT-functional V segments, including TRBV6-2 and TRBV6-3, could not be distinguished by the 87-base-pair reads and were therefore excluded. It was suggested by the authors that the approach could potentially be generalized to other disease states and immunological phenotypes. The cohort was sequenced for TCR beta chains only, and without alpha or paired-chain data the features that could be detected were limited. In vitro tests confirmed that a few of the cytomegalovirus-associated TCR beta chains recognize cytomegalovirus antigens. Several of the top co-occurrence clusters appeared to be linked to parvovirus B19, influenza, CMV and Epstein-Barr virus, according to a later analysis. At a false discovery rate of 0.05, a later analysis linked some 17,000 TCR beta sequences to specific HLA alleles. A cluster of highly shared sequence variants was judged likely to be a technical artifact of the sequencing pipeline. In an earlier analysis of several hundred of the donors, most TCR beta V segments were observed in productive rearrangements about 87% or about 30% of the time, broadly matching IMGT annotations. A further reported finding was that TCR beta sequences accurately predicted the HLA-A and HLA-B alleles for most subjects in the first cohort. According to a later analysis, TCR association rates differed among HLA loci, with DRB1 alleles showing the most associated TCRs and HLA-C alleles showing the fewest. An association between a missense DCLRE1C variant and V-gene and J-gene trimming of TCR beta chains was found in a later genetic analysis and replicated in an independent cohort. Linkage disequilibrium might explain the correlated functional status among segregating V segments, but an unknown experimental factor could not be ruled out. The classifier was reported to diagnose cytomegalovirus status with high specificity and sensitivity in both the original cohort and the validation cohort. In the study, about 150 TCR beta chains were listed as associated with cytomegalovirus. Strong co-occurrence of HLA alleles, especially DR and DQ, made assigning TCR associations to individual alleles difficult. Because some donors lacked HLA typing at each locus, the association tests relied only on the typed subset. Presence/absence analyses assumed roughly uniform sequencing depth across donors, an assumption that may not hold.

The cohort consisted of hundreds of healthy bone marrow donors. At the time of sampling, every cohort member was nominally healthy, though immune exposures that went unrecorded were likely present. The donor was CMV seronegative and belonged to the group of 320 or so seronegative cohort members. A peripheral blood sample was collected from each donor, and TCR beta sequencing was performed on peripheral blood mononuclear cells. Genomic DNA extraction from the blood cell samples was performed with the Qiagen DNeasy Blood Extraction Kit. The CDR3 holds 11 amino acids from the cysteine to the phenylalanine. The sequence is cut down to CDR3 DNA, 33 bases in frame from base 1. Trimming at the junction amounts to 1 base on V and 3 bases on J, and the germline ends lie 3 bases apart. Per the germline V gene, SQVTM is the CDR1 and ANQGSEA is the CDR2. Library creation used the immunoSEQ multiplex PCR assay. The multiplex PCR relied on a mix of 60 forward primers for TCR Vbeta segments and 13 reverse primers for TCR Jbeta segments. The CDR3 region of rearranged TCR beta genes was amplified from genomic DNA with a multiplex PCR assay. The Illumina HiSeq System was used to sequence the amplified TCR beta libraries as 87-base-pair reads. Turning to the authors' computational methods: In a later analysis, about 80 million unique TCR beta chains were counted across the roughly 610 repertoires, and about 10 million of these chains were shared by at least two donors. To remove PCR and sequencing errors, raw reads were error-corrected and collapsed into unique sequences using a nearest-neighbor algorithm that merged closely related sequences. To assign V, D and J gene segments, CDR3 sequences were aligned to IMGT reference sequences. For a sequence to be retained, a match of at least six nucleotides to both a V gene segment and a J gene segment was required. A rearrangement was called productive if the CDR3 had no stop codons and remained in frame with V and J, and every other rearrangement was called non-productive. Following IMGT convention, CDR3 was defined as the stretch from the second conserved V-encoded cysteine to the conserved J-encoded phenylalanine. The earlier analysis of about 590 of the donors excluded sequences that lacked an unambiguous match to a single V gene segment. An earlier analysis of over 450 of the donors classified V segments as functional when productive rearrangements were above 56.7% and as segregating when the standard deviation between donors was above 5%. A statistical classification framework was built for diagnosing cytomegalovirus status from the catalog of TCR beta chain sequences. In a later analysis, TCR nucleotide sequences were compared against IMGT/GENE-DB human TR gene sequences so that V and J genes could be assigned. Using the TCRdist pipeline, a later analysis assigned CDR3 sequences along with most-parsimonious VDJ recombination scenarios. In a later analysis, every TCR beta chain was defined by the combination of its CDR3 amino acid sequence and its V-gene family, and reads without a unique V-gene family were dropped. As a way to deal with suspected cross-contamination and a sequencing artifact, a later analysis dropped 500 to 700 nucleotide sequences that were highly shared and had low generation probability. A later analysis calculated a clonal expansion index for each public chain from normalized within-repertoire ranks of inferred template counts. In a later analysis, generation probabilities were computed using a VDJ recombination model fitted to out-of-frame rearrangements, and the results were checked against IGoR. In a later analysis, hypergeometric tests were used to score TCR-TCR, TCR-HLA and TCR-CMV co-occurrence, with a repertoire-size bias correction applied to TCR pairs. A later analysis estimated false discovery rates by permuting HLA or CMV assignments 20 times. A later analysis grouped co-occurring TCRs with DBSCAN, adding TCRdist sequence similarity when clustering within HLA-allele-positive subsets. For co-occurrence clustering, repertoires with fewer than 30,000 or more than 120,000 public chains were excluded, along with roughly 5 repertoires with anomalous nucleotide sharing. The source is immuneACCESS, and TCRdb retained only in-frame sequences with V and J called. Part of the clones is not carried over; for the studies checked, unresolved V genes explain less than half of this, and the remainder is unexplained. V and J calls and clone size are copied from that table; D and trimming were computed from the DNA. This sample's table has entries for around 100,000 clones. The ten largest account for approximately 3.5% of the sample.

The sequence was obtained from a man in his forties or fifties in good health and CMV-seronegative. The specimen sequenced was PBMCs. This chain joins TRBV29-1 to TRBJ1-2; confidence is insufficient to name the D gene. The CDR3 protein: CSVEAYYGYTF. DNA sequence: TGCAGCGTTGAAGCGTACTATGGCTACACCTTC. The variable domain in full, with residues beyond the CDR3 obtained from the reference TRBV29-1 and TRBJ1-2 genes, is SAVISQKPSRDICQRGTSLTIQCQVDSQVTMMFWYRQQPGQSLTLIATANQGSEATYESGFVIDKFPISRPNLTFSTLTVSNMSPEDSSIYLCSVEAYYGYTFGSGTRLTVV.